These 10 T cell receptor beta chains were all obtained from the same sample, sequenced in a study of cytomegalovirus exposure and HLA in healthy donors (TCRdb year 2017). The receptor library was made with the immunoSEQ multiplex PCR assay. For the multiplex PCR, a mixture combining 60 forward primers for TCR Vbeta segments and 13 reverse primers for TCR Jbeta segments was used. Imported from immuneACCESS, the table was reduced by TCRdb to in-frame sequences with V and J called. These copies leave out some clones; in studies compared against another copy, an unresolved V gene accounts for under half, and the cause of the remainder is not known. The table kept for this sample lists tens of thousands of clones. Approximately 0.58% of the sample lies in the top ten. Specimen: PBMCs. The receptors were sampled from a man aged 45 to 65 in good health and CMV-seronegative.

CDR3 loop: CASSAGPPGLIYNEQFF. CDR3 DNA: TGTGCCAGCAGCGCGGGACCGCCGGGACTAATCTACAATGAGCAGTTCTTC. V usage is TRBV9 and J usage is TRBJ2-1, with 7 positions matching TRBD2. J gave up 3 bases and V 3 bases, and 12 bases lay outside the gene matches. CDR3 length: 17 residues. Germline CDR1 reads SGDLS; CDR2 reads YYNGEE.

The CDR3 nucleotides are TGTGCCAGCCGTTTAACCGGGAGGCATGGCTACACCTTC. As protein: CASRLTGRHGYTF. The genes are TRBV6-6 and TRBJ1-2; no definite D call. Germline V gives CDR1 MNHNY, CDR2 SVGAGI (reference sequence). V shed 8 bases and J shed 6 bases, with 16 bases lying between them. This CDR3 has 13 residues.

The chain is built from TRBV11-2 and TRBJ1-3; D gene unclear. This CDR3 region has 14 residues. Germline V gene sequence: CDR1 SGHAT, CDR2 FQNNGV. V was shortened by 3 bases and J by 0 bases, with 6 bases between the two germline ends. DNA of the CDR3: TGTGCCAGCAGCTTGGAGACCTCTGGAAACACCATATATTTT. Translating gives CASSLETSGNTIYF.

J is TRBJ1-5 and V is TRBV10-3, with D perhaps TRBD1 (6 bases). The CDR3 sequence is 15 residues long. V was trimmed by 5 bases and J by 5 bases, leaving 16 bases between them. Germline V gene data show CDR1 as ENHRY and CDR2 as SYGVKD. The CDR3 loop is CAISSGTYEHQPQHF. CDR3 bases: TGTGCCATCAGTTCCGGGACATATGAACATCAGCCCCAGCATTTT.

This chain joins TRBV28 and TRBJ2-1; TRBD2 aligns across 8 bases. Unmatched junction bases numbered 8, after V lost 6 bases and J lost 4 bases. CDR1 and CDR2 (germline): MDHEN, SYDVKM. The CDR3 is 15 residues long. CDR3 in DNA: TGTGCCAGCAGCCCCGAGCGGGGGCCTTACAATGAGCAGTTCTTC. Translated, it gives CASSPERGPYNEQFF.

The chain is built from TRBV18 and TRBJ2-5, with 11 bases lining up with TRBD2. J was trimmed by 9 bases and V by 3 bases; bases with no gene match: 6. Germline-derived CDR1 and CDR2 are KGHSH and LQKENI. This CDR3 is built from 14 residues. CDR3 bases: TGTGCCAGCTCACCCCCGGGACTAGCGGAGGCCCAGTACTTC. Its translation is CASSPPGLAEAQYF. Drawing the rest from reference TRBV18 and TRBJ2-5, the complete variable domain is NAGVMQNPRHLVRRRGQEARLRCSPMKGHSHVYWYRQLPEEGLKFMVYLQKENIIDESGMPKERFSAEFPKEGPSILRIQQVVRGDSAAYFCASSPPGLAEAQYFGPGTRLLVL.

This chain links TRBV30 with TRBJ2-7, with D hard to call. CDR1 is GTSNPN and CDR2 is SVGIG in the germline V gene (reference sequence). The CDR3 has 14 residues. V lost 7 bases and J lost 1, with 17 bases in between. The CDR3 DNA reads as TGTGCCTATAAACCTTTGGGCGTATCCTACGAGCAGTACTTC. Encoded protein: CAYKPLGVSYEQYF.

The J gene is TRBJ1-2, the V gene TRBV28; 7 nucleotides match TRBD1. The germline gives CDR1 MDHEN, CDR2 SYDVKM. There are 14 residues in the CDR3. V lost 3 bases to trimming and J lost 5 bases; unmatched junction nucleotides: 6. The CDR3 region is CASSLVGQSYGYTF. The CDR3 DNA sequence: TGTGCCAGCAGTTTGGTGGGACAGAGTTATGGCTACACCTTC.

The V gene is TRBV5-1, the J gene TRBJ2-1; 9 bases map to TRBD1. The CDR3 has 16 amino acids. The trim removed 0 bases at V and 5 bases at J, leaving 6 bases unmatched. Germline V gives CDR1 SGHRS, CDR2 YFSETQ. The CDR3 loop is CASSLGPGQGDNEQFF. The CDR3 DNA is TGCGCCAGCAGCTTGGGGCCGGGACAGGGTGACAATGAGCAGTTCTTC. The whole variable domain, remainder taken from reference TRBV5-1 and TRBJ2-1, is KAGVTQTPRYLIKTRGQQVTLSCSPISGHRSVSWYQQTPGQGLQFLFEYFSETQRNKGNFPGRFSGRQFSNSRSEMNVSTLELGDSALYLCASSLGPGQGDNEQFFGPGTRLTVL.

The V gene is TRBV2, the J gene TRBJ2-3; D is ambiguous. V was shortened by 11 bases and J by 3 bases, with 15 bases between the two germline ends. Germline V lookup: CDR1 SNHLY, CDR2 FYNNEI. This CDR3 contains 13 residues. The CDR3 loop reads CAQPPPGTDTQYF. CDR3 coding DNA: TGTGCCCAACCCCCCCCCGGGACAGATACGCAGTATTTT.